These T cell receptor beta chains were read from a single sample in a study of blood T cell repertoires in COVID-19. This table comes from immunoSEQ multiplex PCR, and its TCRdb copy is limited to in-frame clones, with some not included. The sample holds about 140,000 clones; around nine tenths are singletons and the top ten take 10% to 13%. Source material: peripheral blood. Every receptor here comes from a man aged 55 to 70 with active or convalescent COVID-19. CDR3s include the opening cysteine and the closing phenylalanine or tryptophan.

CASSQDLLTSGRTGPYNEQFF	TRBJ2-1	TRBV4-3
CASSWVGAHNTGELFF	TRBJ2-2	TRBV5-6
CASSPQRTTYEQYF	TRBJ2-7	TRBV18
CAWSPTHQGARGYTF	TRBJ1-2	TRBV30
CASSVGLGQNQPQHF	TRBJ1-5	TRBV9
CASSPGQGITEAFF	TRBJ1-1	TRBV18
CATSDSLRGHGTSGRNEQFF	TRBJ2-1	TRBV24-1
CASRLQGATDTQYF	TRBJ2-3	TRBV5-1
CASSLVGGTSGANVLTF	TRBJ2-6	TRBV7-8
CASSYTSGTRDREQFF	TRBJ2-1	TRBV13
CASSLAGLLRSGANVLTF	TRBJ2-6	TRBV7-2
CASGQTINEKLFF	TRBJ1-4	TRBV5-1
CASSEQGAGYGYTF	TRBJ1-2	TRBV21-1
CASSRLPGGYEQYF	TRBJ2-7	TRBV27
CASSQAYEQYF	TRBJ2-7	TRBV3-1/TRBV3-2
CAISDVDNSNQPQHF	TRBJ1-5	TRBV10-3
CASSPGVETQYF	TRBJ2-5	TRBV12-3/TRBV12-4
CASRGLGADYNSPLHF	TRBJ1-6	TRBV6-6
CAWRPDRVVDEQFF	TRBJ2-1	TRBV30
CASSLGAGGLNEQFF	TRBJ2-1	TRBV5-4
CASSRSYTGELFF	TRBJ2-2	TRBV7-7
CASSHTGYHEQYF	TRBJ2-7	TRBV2
CASSSSGSSSYEQYF	TRBJ2-7	TRBV6-1
CASSLGVPGGNSPLHF	TRBJ1-6	TRBV5-1
CASSSRTSGLNEQFF	TRBJ2-1	TRBV6-2/TRBV6-3
CASSLRYGSSGANVLTF	TRBJ2-6	TRBV27
CASSPPVSGGKNIQYF	TRBJ2-4	TRBV28
CANTPVGATDTQYF	TRBJ2-3	TRBV9
CASSTGTGGSEQYF	TRBJ2-7	TRBV27
CASSYGDTSTDTQYF	TRBJ2-3	TRBV7-9
CASSPAASSYEQYF	TRBJ2-7	TRBV7-2
CASSLDGLVPDEQFF	TRBJ2-1	TRBV5-1
CASRETGNNYGYTF	TRBJ1-2	TRBV9
CASTLTVEQFF	TRBJ2-1	TRBV6-5
CSVDFRKESTYEQYF	TRBJ2-7	TRBV29-1
CASSLGAGVSTDTQYF	TRBJ2-3	TRBV5-4
CASSYLGLGNTIYF	TRBJ1-3	TRBV6-6
CASSLPSGSYNSPLHF	TRBJ1-6	TRBV6-5
CASRYRHLNTEAFF	TRBJ1-1	TRBV2
CASSLPRNPHNEQFF	TRBJ2-1	TRBV12-1
CASSHELRQASYGYTF	TRBJ1-2	TRBV4-1
CASRHPSSYEQYF	TRBJ2-7	TRBV6-6
CASSLDRFAGGNTIYF	TRBJ1-3	TRBV5-5
CASSLSSGNTGELFF	TRBJ2-2	TRBV28
CASSSQRERIDTQYF	TRBJ2-3	TRBV27
CASSVGVGAGETQYF	TRBJ2-5	TRBV9
CAWRDPTAPNEKLFF	TRBJ1-4	TRBV30
CASGYLLNQPQHF	TRBJ1-5	TRBV6-5
CASSPNLREKLFF	TRBJ1-4	TRBV11-2
CASSFAGLLEQYF	TRBJ2-7	TRBV11-2
CASSGSTGGDHYGYTF	TRBJ1-2	TRBV9
CSGGDRGTKNIQYF	TRBJ2-4	TRBV29-1
CASSSYRGINYGYTF	TRBJ1-2	TRBV7-8